Listed here are 29 T cell receptor beta chains from one sample, sequenced in a study of blood T cell repertoires in COVID-19. Produced via immunoSEQ multiplex PCR; TCRdb's table is partial and in-frame only. The sample contains approximately 200,000 clones, roughly four fifths of which appear only once. Material for sequencing was peripheral blood. These receptors were taken from a young woman who had recovered from COVID-19.

V usage is TRBV6-1 and J usage is TRBJ1-1, with TRBD1 identical over 12 bases. Trimming took 1 base from V and 11 from J; bases not matched to a gene: 23. There are 20 residues in the CDR3. CDR1 and CDR2 (germline): MNHNS, SASEGT. CDR3 loop: CASSEEALGQGANFPSRAFF. The CDR3 DNA is TGTGCCAGCAGTGAAGAGGCTTTGGGACAGGGGGCGAACTTTCCATCCAGGGCTTTCTTT.

This clone was seen only once. This sequence joins TRBV19 and TRBJ2-1, with 11 bases fitting TRBD2. CDR3 length: 17 amino acids. The trim removed 10 bases at V and 0 bases at J, leaving 11 bases unmatched. Germline V gives CDR1 LNHDA, CDR2 SQIVND (reference sequence). CDR3: CATAGLAVPSSYNEQFF. CDR3 nucleotides: TGTGCCACCGCGGGACTAGCGGTCCCGAGCTCCTACAATGAGCAGTTCTTC.

V is TRBV13 and J is TRBJ2-5; possible D gene TRBD1, 5 bases. The CDR3 covers 14 residues. V was shortened by 4 bases and J by 1 base, with 10 bases between the two germline ends. In germline, CDR1 is PRHDT, CDR2 FYEKMQ (reference sequence). The CDR3 bases are TGTGCCAGCAGCTCCTTAGGGGCCCAAGAGACCCAGTACTTC. Its protein is CASSSLGAQETQYF.

The chain is built from TRBV7-3 and TRBJ1-1, with TRBD1 identical over 10 bases. Germline V lookup: CDR1 SGHTA, CDR2 FQGTGA. The CDR3 totals 15 residues. Trimming cost V 8 bases and J 6 bases; bases outside gene matches: 12. The CDR3 sequence: CASLQGGQGIAEAFF. The CDR3 DNA sequence: TGTGCCAGCCTTCAGGGGGGACAGGGGATCGCTGAAGCTTTCTTT.

This clone was observed a few times. J is TRBJ2-7 and V is TRBV30, with 12 nucleotides matching TRBD1. The junction had 0 bases not matched to a gene; V was cut back by 1 base and J by 2 bases. Germline loops: CDR1 GTSNPN, CDR2 SVGIG (reference sequence). The CDR3 has 14 amino acids. This CDR3 reads CAWSGDRGPYEQYF. In DNA, the CDR3 is TGTGCCTGGAGTGGGGACAGGGGGCCCTACGAGCAGTACTTC.

This clone was detected only once. V and J are TRBV10-3 and TRBJ1-5; 10 bases fit TRBD1. There are 14 residues in the CDR3. Looked up from germline, CDR1 is ENHRY and CDR2 is SYGVKD. Trimming removed 4 bases from V and 9 bases from J; junction bases left unmatched: 6. CDR3 bases: TGTGCCATCAGTGCGGAGGGACAGGGGTGGCCCCAGCATTTT. It specifies CAISAEGQGWPQHF.

V gene TRBV28 combines with J gene TRBJ2-2, with D maybe TRBD2 (6 bases). Germline CDR1 and CDR2: MDHEN and SYDVKM. The CDR3 has 15 amino acids. V lost 5 bases and J 3 bases, leaving 13 bases between the germline ends. The CDR3 region has the DNA TGTGCCAGCAGTCCTCCGGGACTTTACACCGGGGAGCTGTTTTTT. The encoded protein is CASSPPGLYTGELFF.

This clone is a singleton in its sample. The junction and the germline gene differ at one end; a read error may be behind it. This chain links TRBV19 with TRBJ1-5; D remains unclear. CDR3 size: 17 residues. The germline CDR1 and CDR2 sequences are LNHDA and SQIVND (reference sequence). The CDR3 here is CASSTGRATHSNQPQHF. CDR3 coding DNA: TGTGCCAGCAGTACGGGGAGGGCTACTCATAGCAATCAGCCCCAGCATTTT.

This sequence joins TRBV5-1 and TRBJ2-3; 8 bases agree with TRBD2. The CDR3 is 15 amino acids. V gave up 1 base and J gave up 5 bases; unmatched junction bases: 6. Per germline, CDR1 SGHRS and CDR2 YFSETQ. The CDR3 loop reads CASSLLAGGGDTQYF. In DNA form, the CDR3 reads TGCGCCAGCAGCTTGTTGGCGGGAGGTGGAGATACGCAGTATTTT.

For the CDR3, the DNA is TGTGCTAGTGGTTCTGCCGGACAGGAGGCCGGGGAGCTGTTTTTT. Translated, it gives CASGSAGQEAGELFF. The V and J genes are TRBV12-5 and TRBJ2-2; TRBD1 agrees at 7 bases. The CDR3 is 15 amino acids. Germline values: CDR1 LGHNT, CDR2 FRNRAP. V lost 4 bases and J lost 6; bases outside the gene matches: 8.

This clone was picked up a small number of times. The rearrangement joins TRBV7-3 to TRBJ2-7; 10 nucleotides match TRBD1. The V segment lost 5 bases and the J segment 3 bases; nucleotides outside the gene matches: 4. This CDR3 spans 14 amino acids. Germline V gene data show CDR1 as SGHTA and CDR2 as FQGTGA. The DNA of the CDR3 is TGTGCCAGCAGCCCAGGACAGGGGGTCTACGAGCAGTACTTC. The encoded protein is CASSPGQGVYEQYF.

V usage is TRBV5-1 and J usage is TRBJ2-5, with D possibly TRBD2 on 5 matching bases. Per germline, CDR1 SGHRS and CDR2 YFSETQ. Trimming left V 2 bases short and J 2 bases short, with 16 bases between. This CDR3 spans 16 amino acids. Written as DNA, the CDR3 is TGCGCCAGCAGCTTCAAAAAAGACTATACTCAAGAGACCCAGTACTTC. Protein sequence: CASSFKKDYTQETQYF.

The gene calls are TRBV6-6 and TRBJ2-2; D not certain. Trimming stripped 2 bases from V and 4 bases from J, with 8 bases between. Germline assignment: CDR1 MNHNY and CDR2 SVGAGI (reference sequence). The CDR3 totals 14 residues. DNA of the CDR3: TGTGCCAGCAGTTACACCCGAGGCACCGGGGAGCTGTTTTTT. Encoded protein: CASSYTRGTGELFF.

The V call is TRBV3-1 (or the pseudogene TRBV3-2), the J call TRBJ1-2; D is uncertain. Deletions cut 0 bases from V and 10 bases from J, with 18 bases between. The CDR3 spans 15 residues. CDR1 and CDR2 from the germline V gene are LGHDT and YNNKEL (reference sequence). CDR3 sequence (DNA): TGTGCCAGCAGCCAAGATTATCGGACTTCGAGGGACTACACCTTC. Translating gives CASSQDYRTSRDYTF.

This sequence joins TRBV3-1 (or the pseudogene TRBV3-2) and TRBJ2-4, with TRBD2 identical over 7 bases. CDR1 is LGHDT and CDR2 is YNNKEL in the germline V gene (reference sequence). The CDR3 extends over 15 amino acids. The ends lost 2 bases at V and 8 bases at J; junction bases unmatched: 9. The CDR3 DNA reads TGTGCCAGCAGCCAAATAGGGCAGGGAGGGGACATTCAGTACTTC. This encodes CASSQIGQGGDIQYF.

The V call is TRBV24-1, the J call TRBJ2-7, with TRBD2 matching 9 bases. The junction had 9 bases not matched to a gene; V was cut back by 5 bases and J by 5 bases. The CDR3 runs to 15 residues. Germline CDR1 reads KGHDR; CDR2 reads SFDVKD. The CDR3 bases are TGTGCCACCAGTGCCTTTAGCGGGGGTATCGACGAGCAGTACTTC. Translating gives CATSAFSGGIDEQYF.

The V gene is TRBV30, the J gene TRBJ2-7; D unresolved. V was shortened by 2 bases and J by 5 bases, with 7 bases between the two germline ends. This CDR3 region has 11 residues. Germline CDR1 reads GTSNPN; CDR2 reads SVGIG (reference sequence). As DNA, the CDR3 is TGTGCCTGGAGTCAGAAAGACGAGCAGTACTTC. It yields the protein CAWSQKDEQYF.

The J gene is TRBJ1-6, the V gene TRBV9; 8 bases match TRBD1. The CDR3 is made up of 17 amino acids. CDR1 and CDR2 (germline): SGDLS, YYNGEE. Losses at the gene ends were 1 base for V and 8 bases for J; bases not matched to a gene: 11. The CDR3 reads CASSVFWWTGHDSPLHF. The CDR3 DNA is TGTGCCAGCAGCGTATTTTGGTGGACAGGGCATGATTCACCCCTCCACTTT.

This clone was detected only a few times. The V call is TRBV7-3, the J call TRBJ1-1, with D hard to call. CDR1 and CDR2 from the germline V gene are SGHTA and FQGTGA. This CDR3 has 13 amino acids. The V gene lost 5 bases and the J gene lost 3 bases, with 10 bases spanning the gap. For the CDR3, the DNA is TGTGCCAGCAGCGTCGACTCCTACACTGAAGCTTTCTTT. It encodes CASSVDSYTEAFF.

This chain links TRBV30 with TRBJ2-7; D may be TRBD1 (6 bases). The CDR3 covers 13 residues. CDR1 GTSNPN and CDR2 SVGIG come from the germline V gene (reference sequence). V was clipped by 1 base and J by 7 bases, with 14 bases between them. CDR3 protein: CAWSGQARREQYF. Written as DNA, the CDR3 is TGTGCCTGGAGTGGACAGGCGAGAAGGGAGCAGTACTTC.

The genes are TRBV11-3 and TRBJ2-1; 13 bases align to TRBD2. The ends lost 5 bases at V and 14 bases at J; junction bases unmatched: 3. CDR3 size: 12 residues. Germline-derived CDR1 and CDR2 are SGHNT and YENEEA. The CDR3 loop reads CASSQTSGRKFF. Here the CDR3 DNA reads TGTGCCAGCAGCCAGACTAGCGGGAGGAAGTTCTTC.

The CDR3 DNA is TGTGCCAGCAGCTTAGATACTTTCCGGGACAGGGGGCCCTACAATGAGCAGTTCTTC. Amino acids: CASSLDTFRDRGPYNEQFF. The chain has TRBV7-9 and TRBJ2-1; 12 nucleotides match TRBD1. Per germline, CDR1 SEHNR and CDR2 FQNEAQ (reference sequence). There are 19 residues in the CDR3. Trimming at V came to 1 base and at J to 2 bases, leaving 9 bases not matched to a gene.

The chain joins TRBV5-1 to TRBJ2-7; the D gene is possibly TRBD1 (7 bases). Trimming removed 5 bases at V and 1 base at J, with 16 bases between. Germline V gives CDR1 SGHRS, CDR2 YFSETQ. The CDR3 length is 15 residues. The CDR3 sequence is CASRERRDSSYEQYF. CDR3 nucleotide sequence: TGCGCCAGCAGGGAGAGGCGGGACAGTTCCTACGAGCAGTACTTC.

This chain joins TRBV28 and TRBJ2-1; TRBD1 aligns across 8 bases. V lost 4 bases, J lost 0 bases, and 2 bases stayed unmatched. CDR3 size: 15 residues. From germline, CDR1 is MDHEN and CDR2 SYDVKM. The CDR3, as DNA: TGTGCCAGCAGTTCAGGGGGCCACTCCTACAATGAGCAGTTCTTC. Translated, it gives CASSSGGHSYNEQFF.

The chain employs TRBV5-1 and TRBJ1-4; 7 nucleotides line up with TRBD1. The V segment lost 1 base and the J segment 2 bases; nucleotides outside the gene matches: 2. The germline V gene encodes CDR1 SGHRS and CDR2 YFSETQ. This CDR3 region has 15 residues. The CDR3 loop reads CASSLTGETNEKLFF. CDR3 sequence (DNA): TGCGCCAGCAGCTTGACAGGGGAGACTAATGAAAAACTGTTTTTT.

The chain couples TRBV9 to TRBJ2-1; 10 bases are shared with TRBD2. The CDR3 is 17 amino acids. The V gene end was trimmed by 0 bases and the J gene end by 2 bases; junction bases not matched to a gene: 5. The V gene's germline CDR1 is SGDLS and CDR2 YYNGEE. The CDR3 nucleotides read TGTGCCAGCAGCGTAGGTCCTAGCGGGGGCCCCTACAATGAGCAGTTCTTC. Amino acid sequence: CASSVGPSGGPYNEQFF.

The V call is TRBV4-1, the J call TRBJ1-2; weak D call: TRBD1 (6 bases). There are 15 residues in the CDR3. The germline gives CDR1 MGHRA, CDR2 YSYEKL. The V gene lost 2 bases and the J gene lost 7 bases, with 17 bases spanning the gap. This CDR3 is CASSQPTQGNLGYTF. The CDR3 DNA is TGCGCCAGCAGCCAACCTACACAGGGAAACCTTGGCTACACCTTC.

V is TRBV10-2 and J is TRBJ2-2, with D unresolved. The CDR3 is 13 residues long. Germline assignment: CDR1 WSHSY and CDR2 SAAADI. The V gene lost 0 bases and the J gene lost 5 bases, with 4 bases spanning the gap. The CDR3 sequence: CASSESGTGELFF. Here the CDR3 DNA reads TGCGCCAGCAGTGAGTCCGGGACCGGGGAGCTGTTTTTT.

The chain couples TRBV6-5 to TRBJ2-7; 8 bases are a match to TRBD2. Trimming cost V 0 bases and J 5 bases; bases outside gene matches: 6. The CDR3 has 15 residues. Germline V gives CDR1 MNHEY, CDR2 SVGAGI. The CDR3 protein is CASSYSSGSRNEQYF. DNA for the CDR3: TGTGCCAGCAGTTACTCGAGCGGGAGTCGTAACGAGCAGTACTTC.